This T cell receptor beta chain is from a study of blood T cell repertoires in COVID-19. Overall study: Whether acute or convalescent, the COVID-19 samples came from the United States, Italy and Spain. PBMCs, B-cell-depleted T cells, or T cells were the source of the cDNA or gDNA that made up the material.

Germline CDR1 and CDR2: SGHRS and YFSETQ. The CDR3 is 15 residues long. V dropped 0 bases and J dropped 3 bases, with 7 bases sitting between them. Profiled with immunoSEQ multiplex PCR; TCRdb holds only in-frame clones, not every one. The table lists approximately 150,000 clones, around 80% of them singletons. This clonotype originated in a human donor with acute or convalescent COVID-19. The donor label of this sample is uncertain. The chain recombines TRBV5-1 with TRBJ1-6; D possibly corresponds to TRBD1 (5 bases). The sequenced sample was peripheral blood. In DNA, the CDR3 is TGCGCCAGCAGCTTGGGGGGCGGCTATAATTCACCCCTCCACTTT. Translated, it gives CASSLGGGYNSPLHF.